These 27 T cell receptor beta chains were all obtained from the same sample, sequenced in a study of human T cells and chemical hapten exposure. Time point noted: pre-sensitization, week 0. Treatment defined: therapeutic diphenylcyclopropenone sensitization with weekly scalp DPC. TCRdb reanalysed the RACE reads using MiXCR and keeps one entry per CDR3 protein. This sample has over 300,000 distinct CDR3 sequences, with 4.5% to 6% found just once. The sample in question was whole blood, obtained in connection with sensitization to the hapten diphenylcyclopropenone (DPC). Receptors were obtained from a woman aged 45-65 years with alopecia areata. Some clones in this sample may be carry-over from other donors' samples.

Many counts were recorded for this clonotype. The chain combines TRBV20-1 with TRBJ1-5; D might be TRBD1 (6 bases). Germline V gene data show CDR1 as DFQATT and CDR2 as SNEGSKA (reference sequence). The ends were cut back, 2 bases at V and 3 bases at J, with 8 bases in the middle. CDR3 length equals 13 residues. The CDR3 coding sequence is TGCAGTGCTAGAACAGGGAACAATCAGCCCCAGCATTTT. Translated: CSARTGNNQPQHF.

The V call is TRBV7-2, the J call TRBJ2-1; 13 bases match TRBD2. The CDR3 consists of 15 residues. V lost 2 bases, J lost 7 bases, and 2 bases stayed unmatched. Germline V lookup: CDR1 SGHTA, CDR2 FQGNSA. The CDR3 spells CASSLRTSGSNEQFF. The CDR3 nucleotides read TGTGCCAGCAGCTTAAGGACTAGCGGGAGTAATGAGCAGTTCTTC.

This clonotype has ten or more counts. V gene TRBV28 combines with J gene TRBJ2-7; TRBD1 is a possible D gene (6 bases). V shed 1 base and J shed 6 bases, with 10 bases lying between them. The germline CDR1 and CDR2 sequences are MDHEN and SYDVKM. The CDR3 is 13 residues long. DNA of the CDR3: TGTGCCAGCAGTTTATATAGGGGGAGCGAGCAGTACTTC. Residues: CASSLYRGSEQYF. Full variable domain (missing parts from reference TRBV28 and TRBJ2-7): DVKVTQSSRYLVKRTGEKVFLECVQDMDHENMFWYRQDPGLGLRLIYFSYDVKMKEKGDIPEGYSVSREKKERFSLILESASTNQTSMYLCASSLYRGSEQYFGPGTRLTVT.

This clonotype was picked up a small number of times. CDR3 in amino acids: CASSLEEVHRADTQYF. CDR3 DNA: TGTGCCAGCAGCTTGGAGGAGGTGCATAGGGCAGATACGCAGTATTTT. J is TRBJ2-3 and V is TRBV11-3; D might be TRBD2 (5 bases). The CDR3 spans 16 residues. Trimming shortened V by 3 bases and J by 4 bases, and 17 bases separated the two germline ends. Germline V gene sequence: CDR1 SGHNT, CDR2 YENEEA.

The rearrangement uses TRBV20-1 and TRBJ1-5; no clear D. CDR3 length equals 14 residues. V was pared by 3 bases and J by 2 bases, with 11 bases between. Germline CDR1 and CDR2: DFQATT and SNEGSKA (reference sequence). CDR3 nucleotide sequence: TGCAGTGCTAGGACCCCGGGTGGCAATCAGCCCCAGCATTTT. It specifies CSARTPGGNQPQHF.

V gene TRBV19 combines with J gene TRBJ2-2, with TRBD1 as a possible D gene (6 bases). V was trimmed by 4 bases and J by 4 bases, leaving 16 bases between them. The length of the CDR3 is 16 residues. The germline V gene has CDR1 LNHDA and CDR2 SQIVND (reference sequence). The CDR3: CASSSPQGLGTGELFF. The CDR3 nucleotides are TGTGCCAGTAGTAGTCCCCAGGGGCTTGGCACCGGGGAGCTGTTTTTT.

This clonotype was seen many times. CDR3 nucleotides: TGTGCCAGCGACAGGGGGGCGGCCACTGAAGCTTTCTTT. Residues: CASDRGAATEAFF. This chain joins TRBV2 and TRBJ1-1, with TRBD1 identical over 9 bases. CDR3 length: 13 amino acids. The V gene's germline CDR1 is SNHLY and CDR2 FYNNEI. J gave up 4 bases and V 8 bases, and 5 bases lay outside the gene matches.

To note about this clonotype: Just one base apart from a much larger clone, this may be a read error. This chain connects TRBV28 to TRBJ1-1; weak D call: TRBD1 (5 bases). The CDR3 totals 13 residues. The germline V gene encodes CDR1 MDHEN and CDR2 SYDVKM. CDR3 sequence (DNA): TGTGCCTGTAGTCGGGCAGGGAACACTGACGCTTTCTTT. Encoded protein: CACSRAGNTDAFF.

There are many counts of this clonotype. The rearrangement links TRBV30 to TRBJ2-5; 7 nucleotides line up with TRBD1. This CDR3 has 15 residues. Germline trimming cut 4 bases from V and 2 bases from J; bases unmatched to any gene: 10. The germline gives CDR1 GTSNPN, CDR2 SVGIG (reference sequence). The CDR3: CAWIPDRDFQETQYF. CDR3 DNA: TGTGCCTGGATCCCAGACAGGGATTTTCAAGAGACCCAGTACTTC. Full variable domain (missing parts from reference TRBV30 and TRBJ2-5): SQTIHQWPATLVQPVGSPLSLECTVEGTSNPNLYWYRQAAGRGLQLLFYSVGIGQISSEVPQNLSASRPQDRQFILSSKKLLLSDSGFYLCAWIPDRDFQETQYFGPGTRLLVL.

This clonotype came up a few times. This chain uses TRBV9 with TRBJ2-3; TRBD1 matches 11 bases. The J segment lost 2 bases and the V segment lost 2 bases, leaving 7 bases of the junction unmatched. This CDR3 comprises 17 residues. Germline lookup yields CDR1 SGDLS and CDR2 YYNGEE. The DNA of the CDR3 is TGTGCCAGCAGCGTGGGACAGGGGGAAGATGACACAGATACGCAGTATTTT. Its protein product is CASSVGQGEDDTDTQYF.

V usage is TRBV30 and J usage is TRBJ1-3, with unresolved D. Trimming removed 0 bases from V and 0 bases from J, with 12 bases in between. CDR3 length: 16 residues. Looked up from germline, CDR1 is GTSNPN and CDR2 is SVGIG (reference sequence). CDR3 protein: CAWSVSGRRSGNTIYF. CDR3 sequence (DNA): TGTGCCTGGAGTGTAAGCGGCCGACGCTCTGGAAACACCATATATTTT.

This clonotype was seen a handful of times. The rearrangement links TRBV12-3 or TRBV12-4 to TRBJ1-2, with D unclear. The CDR3 runs 13 residues. Trimming shortened V by 1 base and J by 6 bases, and 9 bases separated the two germline ends. CDR3 in amino acids: CASSLGAVNGYTF. As DNA, the CDR3 is TGTGCCAGCAGTTTAGGGGCAGTAAATGGCTACACCTTC.

This chain joins TRBV5-1 and TRBJ2-3, with 8 bases matching TRBD2. CDR3 length: 14 amino acids. Germline assignment: CDR1 SGHRS and CDR2 YFSETQ. V lost 4 bases and J lost 4; bases outside the gene matches: 5. The CDR3 coding sequence is TGCGCCAGCAGCCCCGGGACTAGAGCAGATACGCAGTATTTT. Its protein product is CASSPGTRADTQYF.

This clonotype was counted ten times or more. The chain carries TRBV5-1 and TRBJ2-7, with a tentative D call TRBD2 (5 bases). This CDR3 has 13 amino acids. Germline assignment: CDR1 SGHRS and CDR2 YFSETQ. V was trimmed by 2 bases and J by 3 bases, leaving 9 bases between them. The CDR3 sequence: CASSLWTDYEQYF. The DNA for the CDR3 is TGCGCCAGCAGCTTATGGACTGACTACGAGCAGTACTTC.

In its sample, this clonotype was seen many times. The chain has TRBV5-6 and TRBJ2-1; TRBD2 aligns across 10 bases. The CDR3 sequence is 15 residues long. V gave up 4 bases and J gave up 6 bases; unmatched junction bases: 7. The germline V gene encodes CDR1 SGHDT and CDR2 YYEEEE. The CDR3 coding sequence is TGTGCCAGCAGCCCGGGACTAGCGTCAGCCAATGAGCAGTTCTTC. Its protein product is CASSPGLASANEQFF. Full variable domain (outside the CDR3, taken from reference TRBV5-6 and TRBJ2-1): DAGVTQSPTHLIKTRGQQVTLRCSPKSGHDTVSWYQQALGQGPQFIFQYYEEEERQRGNFPDRFSGHQFPNYSSELNVNALLLGDSALYLCASSPGLASANEQFFGPGTRLTVL.

The sample holds many counts of this clonotype. J is TRBJ2-3 and V is TRBV10-2; 7 nucleotides agree with TRBD1. J was trimmed by 2 bases and V by 6 bases; bases with no gene match: 5. The CDR3 covers 14 residues. Germline CDR1 and CDR2: WSHSY and SAAADI. CDR3 loop: CASRGDSATDTQYF. The DNA of the CDR3 is TGCGCCAGCAGGGGGGACAGCGCCACAGATACGCAGTATTTT.

This clonotype was counted many times. This sequence joins TRBV7-9 and TRBJ2-1; TRBD1 or TRBD2 may be the D gene (6 bases each). Germline V gene lookup returns CDR1 SEHNR and CDR2 FQNEAQ (reference sequence). Trimming took 4 bases from V and 3 from J, leaving 16 bases between them. CDR3 length equals 16 residues. The CDR3 sequence: CASSSISGDFYNEQFF. The CDR3 DNA follows: TGTGCCAGCAGCTCTATCTCAGGGGACTTCTACAATGAGCAGTTCTTC.

This clonotype was recorded many times. The V gene is TRBV20-1, the J gene TRBJ2-1, with 8 bases matching TRBD2. Germline loops: CDR1 DFQATT, CDR2 SNEGSKA (reference sequence). The CDR3 runs 14 residues. V shed 3 bases and J 6 bases; nucleotides not matched to a gene: 7. CDR3 sequence (DNA): TGCAGTGCTAGGGCGGCTAGCGGGTCCAATGAGCAGTTCTTC. Translation: CSARAASGSNEQFF.

This clonotype was seen a handful of times. The chain employs TRBV5-1 and TRBJ1-1, with 10 bases identical to TRBD1. Germline lookup yields CDR1 SGHRS and CDR2 YFSETQ. The CDR3 extends over 15 amino acids. The junction had 4 bases not matched to a gene; V was cut back by 1 base and J by 4 bases. CDR3 loop: CASSLKGTGVTEAFF. The CDR3 DNA reads as TGCGCCAGCAGCTTGAAGGGGACAGGGGTCACTGAAGCTTTCTTT.

This clonotype was observed many times. The rearrangement uses TRBV4-3 and TRBJ2-3, with D perhaps being TRBD1 or TRBD2 (5 bases each). Trimming stripped 1 base from V and 2 bases from J, with 7 bases between. CDR3 length: 14 amino acids. The germline CDR1 and CDR2 sequences are LGHNA and YSLEER. The CDR3 DNA reads as TGCGCCAGCAGCCAAGGGGACCCCACAGATACGCAGTATTTT. Amino acids: CASSQGDPTDTQYF.

This clonotype was counted ten times or more. The V gene is TRBV28, the J gene TRBJ2-5; a possible D gene is TRBD2 (6 bases). The V gene lost 7 bases and the J gene lost 4 bases, with 22 bases spanning the gap. Germline values: CDR1 MDHEN, CDR2 SYDVKM. The CDR3 has 16 amino acids. This CDR3 reads CASNDERDSGGETQYF. CDR3 DNA sequence: TGTGCCAGCAATGATGAAAGGGACTCCGGGGGAGAGACCCAGTACTTC. Together with reference TRBV28 and TRBJ2-5, the CDR3 gives the full variable domain: DVKVTQSSRYLVKRTGEKVFLECVQDMDHENMFWYRQDPGLGLRLIYFSYDVKMKEKGDIPEGYSVSREKKERFSLILESASTNQTSMYLCASNDERDSGGETQYFGPGTRLLVL.

This clonotype was counted between two and nine times. The chain uses TRBV6-6 and TRBJ2-1; D remains unclear. The CDR3 contains 16 residues. V lost 0 bases, J lost 4 bases, and 13 bases lay in between. Germline values: CDR1 MNHNY, CDR2 SVGAGI (reference sequence). For the CDR3, the DNA is TGTGCCAGCAGTTACTCTGTAGGGTCGACTTACAATGAGCAGTTCTTC. Translated, it gives CASSYSVGSTYNEQFF.

The table lists this clonotype with many counts. The chain combines TRBV2 with TRBJ2-3; 11 bases are a match to TRBD2. Germline V gene lookup returns CDR1 SNHLY and CDR2 FYNNEI. The CDR3 has 17 residues. V was pared by 7 bases and J by 2 bases, with 11 bases of the junction left unmatched. The CDR3 region is CASTRWISGGATDTQYF. CDR3 nucleotides: TGTGCCAGCACCCGATGGATTAGCGGGGGGGCCACAGATACGCAGTATTTT.

This clonotype was observed many times. The chain links TRBV24-1 to TRBJ2-3, with 11 bases matching TRBD2. The CDR3 extends over 17 amino acids. V was clipped by 4 bases and J by 4 bases; unmatched bases: 9. Per germline, CDR1 KGHDR and CDR2 SFDVKD. CDR3: CATSDRKLAGVPDTQYF. The CDR3 region has the DNA TGTGCCACCAGTGACCGGAAACTAGCGGGAGTCCCAGATACGCAGTATTTT.

This clonotype was seen repeatedly, ten times or more. The rearrangement links TRBV28 to TRBJ2-7; D call uncertain. Trimming left V 6 bases short and J 3 bases short, with 9 bases between. The germline gives CDR1 MDHEN, CDR2 SYDVKM. The CDR3 sequence is 12 residues long. CDR3 sequence reads: CASSLRSYEQYF. In DNA form, the CDR3 reads TGTGCCAGCAGCTTAAGGAGCTACGAGCAGTACTTC.

In this sample, this clonotype turned up many times. The rearrangement links TRBV11-2 to TRBJ1-2; 7 bases agree with TRBD1. Germline assignment: CDR1 SGHAT and CDR2 FQNNGV. The trim removed 0 bases at V and 3 bases at J, leaving 4 bases unmatched. The CDR3 loop spans 15 amino acids. Written as DNA, the CDR3 is TGTGCCAGCAGCTTAGATCTAGGGACAGACTATGGCTACACCTTC. Protein sequence: CASSLDLGTDYGYTF.

The chain combines TRBV4-1 with TRBJ2-1; D is possibly TRBD1 or TRBD2 (5 bases each). CDR1 MGHRA and CDR2 YSYEKL come from the germline V gene. Trimming shortened V by 8 bases and J by 9 bases, and 23 bases separated the two germline ends. This CDR3 comprises 15 residues. CDR3 nucleotides: TGCGCCAGCCTTCCGGGACCTCAGTTTCCGGGTGAGCAGTTCTTC. It yields the protein CASLPGPQFPGEQFF.